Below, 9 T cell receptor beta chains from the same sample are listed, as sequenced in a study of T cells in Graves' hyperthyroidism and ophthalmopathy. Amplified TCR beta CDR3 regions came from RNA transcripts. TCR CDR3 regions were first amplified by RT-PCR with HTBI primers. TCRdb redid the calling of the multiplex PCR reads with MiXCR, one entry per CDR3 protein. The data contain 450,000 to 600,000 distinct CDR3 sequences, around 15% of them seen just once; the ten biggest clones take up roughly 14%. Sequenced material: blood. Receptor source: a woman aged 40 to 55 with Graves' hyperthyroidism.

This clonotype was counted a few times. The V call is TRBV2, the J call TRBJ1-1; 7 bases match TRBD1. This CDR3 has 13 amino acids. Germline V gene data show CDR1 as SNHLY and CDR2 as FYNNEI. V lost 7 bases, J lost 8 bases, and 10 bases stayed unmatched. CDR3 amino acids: CASTSSRDREAFF. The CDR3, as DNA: TGTGCCAGCACCTCTTCCCGGGACAGAGAAGCTTTCTTT.

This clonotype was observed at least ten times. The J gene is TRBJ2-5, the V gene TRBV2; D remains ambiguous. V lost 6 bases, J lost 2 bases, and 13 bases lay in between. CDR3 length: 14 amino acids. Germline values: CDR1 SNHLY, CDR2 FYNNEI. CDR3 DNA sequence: TGTGCCAGCAGCGTGGGCGGCAGTCAAGAGACCCAGTACTTC. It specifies CASSVGGSQETQYF.

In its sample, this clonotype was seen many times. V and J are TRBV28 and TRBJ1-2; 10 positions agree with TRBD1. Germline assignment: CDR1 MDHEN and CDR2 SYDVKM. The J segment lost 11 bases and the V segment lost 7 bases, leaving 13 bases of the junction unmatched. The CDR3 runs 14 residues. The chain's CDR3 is CASTSTGTGDRYTF. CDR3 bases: TGTGCCAGCACCAGTACCGGGACAGGGGATAGGTACACCTTC.

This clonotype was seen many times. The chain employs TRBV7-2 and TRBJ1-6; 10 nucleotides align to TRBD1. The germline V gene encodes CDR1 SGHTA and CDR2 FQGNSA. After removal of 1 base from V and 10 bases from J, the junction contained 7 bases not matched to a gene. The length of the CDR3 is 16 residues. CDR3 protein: CASSLDPGTGVSPLHF. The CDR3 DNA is TGTGCCAGCAGCTTAGACCCAGGGACAGGGGTCTCACCCCTCCACTTT.

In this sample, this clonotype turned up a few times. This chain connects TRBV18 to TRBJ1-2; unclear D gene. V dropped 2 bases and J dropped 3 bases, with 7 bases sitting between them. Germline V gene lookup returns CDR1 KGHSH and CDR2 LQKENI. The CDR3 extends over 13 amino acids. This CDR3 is CASSPEKHYGYTF. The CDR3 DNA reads TGTGCCAGCTCACCAGAGAAGCACTATGGCTACACCTTC.

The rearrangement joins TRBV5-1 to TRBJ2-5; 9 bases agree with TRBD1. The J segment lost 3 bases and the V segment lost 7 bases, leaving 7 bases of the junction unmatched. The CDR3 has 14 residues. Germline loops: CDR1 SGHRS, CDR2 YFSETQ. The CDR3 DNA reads TGCGCCAGCGGCCAAACAGGGGGCGAAGAGACCCAGTACTTC. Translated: CASGQTGGEETQYF.

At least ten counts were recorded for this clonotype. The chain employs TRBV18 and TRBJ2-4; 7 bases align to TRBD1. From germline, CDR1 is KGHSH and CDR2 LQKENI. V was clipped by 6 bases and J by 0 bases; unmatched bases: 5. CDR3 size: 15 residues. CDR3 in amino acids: CASSQDRIAKNIQYF. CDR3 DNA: TGTGCCAGCTCCCAGGACAGGATAGCCAAAAACATTCAGTACTTC.

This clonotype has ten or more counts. The CDR3 region has the DNA TGTGCCAGCAGACTCTTCAATCAGCCCCAGCATTTT. Translating gives CASRLFNQPQHF. V and J are TRBV28 and TRBJ1-5; no clear D gene. The V gene's germline CDR1 is MDHEN and CDR2 SYDVKM. V gave up 6 bases and J gave up 3 bases, with 6 bases separating them. There are 12 residues in the CDR3.

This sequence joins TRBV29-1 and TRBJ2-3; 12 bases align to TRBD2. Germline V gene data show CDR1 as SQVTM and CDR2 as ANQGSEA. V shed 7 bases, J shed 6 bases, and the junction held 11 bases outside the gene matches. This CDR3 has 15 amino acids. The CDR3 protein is CSARTSSGGGDTQYF. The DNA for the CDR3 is TGCAGCGCCAGGACCTCTAGCGGGGGGGGGGATACGCAGTATTTT.